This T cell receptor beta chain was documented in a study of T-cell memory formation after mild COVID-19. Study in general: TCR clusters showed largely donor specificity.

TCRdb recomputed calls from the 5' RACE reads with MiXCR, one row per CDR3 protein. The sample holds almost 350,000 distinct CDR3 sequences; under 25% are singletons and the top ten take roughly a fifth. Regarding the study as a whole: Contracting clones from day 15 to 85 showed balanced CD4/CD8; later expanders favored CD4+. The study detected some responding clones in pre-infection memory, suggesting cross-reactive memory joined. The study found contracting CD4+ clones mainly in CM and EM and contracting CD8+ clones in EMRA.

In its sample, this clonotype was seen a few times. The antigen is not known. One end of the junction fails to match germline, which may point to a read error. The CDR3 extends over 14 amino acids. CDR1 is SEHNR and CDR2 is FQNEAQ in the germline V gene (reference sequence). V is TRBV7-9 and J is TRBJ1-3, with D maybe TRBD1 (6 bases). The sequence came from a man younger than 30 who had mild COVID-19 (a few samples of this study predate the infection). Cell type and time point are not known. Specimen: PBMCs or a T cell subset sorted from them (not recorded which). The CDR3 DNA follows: TGTGACAGCAGCTCAGGGGTCAGAGGAAACACCATATATTTT. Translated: CDSSSGVRGNTIYF.